The 6 T cell receptor beta chains below come from one sample, sequenced in a study of blood T cells in healthy people across ages. The use of a sample-barcoded 5' primer and a J-beta primer mix characterized a second PCR of roughly 7 to 11 cycles. Each CDR3 protein is one row after TCRdb ran MiXCR on the 5' RACE reads. The table lists 350,000 to 450,000 distinct CDR3 sequences, approximately 51% of them singletons. Sequencing was performed on blood. The receptors shown here come from a man in his 60s in good health.

The rearrangement uses TRBV5-1 and TRBJ2-3, with D possibly called TRBD1 or TRBD2 (5 bases each). Germline V lookup: CDR1 SGHRS, CDR2 YFSETQ. The CDR3 runs 16 residues. V shed 0 bases and J shed 0 bases, with 11 bases lying between them. The CDR3 sequence is CASSLGGRLSTDTQYF. The CDR3 DNA reads TGCGCCAGCAGCTTGGGGGGACGTCTGAGCACAGATACGCAGTATTTT. Full variable domain (remainder filled in from reference TRBV5-1 and TRBJ2-3): KAGVTQTPRYLIKTRGQQVTLSCSPISGHRSVSWYQQTPGQGLQFLFEYFSETQRNKGNFPGRFSGRQFSNSRSEMNVSTLELGDSALYLCASSLGGRLSTDTQYFGPGTRLTVL.

The V call is TRBV7-2, the J call TRBJ2-2; 9 bases align to TRBD1. V trimming: 5 bases; J trimming: 5 bases; junction bases outside the gene matches: 6. The CDR3 sequence is 15 residues long. Looked up from germline, CDR1 is SGHTA and CDR2 is FQGNSA. The CDR3 DNA sequence: TGTGCCAGCAGCCCGGACAGGGGCAGAACCGGGGAGCTGTTTTTT. Amino acids: CASSPDRGRTGELFF.

This clonotype was seen repeatedly, ten times or more. The chain recombines TRBV6-5 with TRBJ1-2; 7 bases agree with TRBD1. The CDR3 contains 13 residues. The ends lost 5 bases at V and 2 bases at J; junction bases unmatched: 2. Germline V gene lookup returns CDR1 MNHEY and CDR2 SVGAGI. The chain's CDR3 is CASSRTGNYGYTF. In DNA, the CDR3 is TGTGCCAGCAGTCGGACAGGAAACTATGGCTACACCTTC.

The V and J genes are TRBV28 and TRBJ1-2; D unclear. The germline V gene encodes CDR1 MDHEN and CDR2 SYDVKM. The CDR3 runs to 15 residues. The V end lost 3 bases, the J end lost 4 bases, and 15 bases lay between the germline ends. DNA of the CDR3: TGTGCCAGCAGTTTTGGGTCGGCAGACTTCTATGGCTACACCTTC. Translated: CASSFGSADFYGYTF.

The CDR3 DNA reads TGTGCTAGTGCTGAGGTAGGGGGCCGGGATACGCAGTATTTT. Residues: CASAEVGGRDTQYF. This rearrangement joins TRBV12-5 to TRBJ2-3; 7 bases match TRBD1. The CDR3 loop spans 14 amino acids. The V gene end was trimmed by 7 bases and the J gene end by 6 bases; junction bases not matched to a gene: 10. Germline CDR1 LGHNT, CDR2 FRNRAP. The full variable domain, its missing parts supplied by reference TRBV12-5 and TRBJ2-3, is DARVTQTPRHKVTEMGQEVTMRCQPILGHNTVFWYRQTMMQGLELLAYFRNRAPLDDSGMPKDRFSAEMPDATLATLKIQPSEPRDSAVYFCASAEVGGRDTQYFGPGTRLTVL.

The CDR3 bases are TGTGCCACCAGCAGAGATAAGGCGGGGGTAGATGGCTACACCTTC. Translating gives CATSRDKAGVDGYTF. The chain uses TRBV15 and TRBJ1-2; D is possibly TRBD1 (5 bases). The CDR3 is 15 amino acids. The germline gives CDR1 LNHNV, CDR2 YYDKDF (reference sequence). Trimming removed 0 bases at V and 6 bases at J, with 14 bases between.